This T cell receptor beta chain was sequenced in a study of cytomegalovirus exposure and HLA in healthy donors. Concerning this clone itself: Its antigen is undetermined.

Germline CDR1 reads WNHNN; CDR2 reads SYGVQD (reference sequence). V was clipped by 5 bases and J by 4 bases, with 11 bases between them. This CDR3 comprises 13 residues. Findings and limits, study-wide: Researchers reported in a later analysis that a missense DCLRE1C variant was tied to TCR beta V- and J-gene trimming.

The PCR ran on 60 Vbeta and 13 Jbeta primers. The method was immunoSEQ multiplex PCR; TCRdb's version includes in-frame clones alone and lacks a portion of them. The sample yields 130,000 or so clones, about three fifths seen once. The specimen was PBMCs. The chain combines TRBV10-1 with TRBJ1-2; D perhaps matches TRBD1 (6 bases). This sequence originates from a woman between 35 and 50 years old in good health and CMV-seropositive. Here the CDR3 reads CASSKTGFYGYTF. The CDR3 DNA sequence: TGCGCCAGCAGTAAGACAGGCTTCTATGGCTACACCTTC.